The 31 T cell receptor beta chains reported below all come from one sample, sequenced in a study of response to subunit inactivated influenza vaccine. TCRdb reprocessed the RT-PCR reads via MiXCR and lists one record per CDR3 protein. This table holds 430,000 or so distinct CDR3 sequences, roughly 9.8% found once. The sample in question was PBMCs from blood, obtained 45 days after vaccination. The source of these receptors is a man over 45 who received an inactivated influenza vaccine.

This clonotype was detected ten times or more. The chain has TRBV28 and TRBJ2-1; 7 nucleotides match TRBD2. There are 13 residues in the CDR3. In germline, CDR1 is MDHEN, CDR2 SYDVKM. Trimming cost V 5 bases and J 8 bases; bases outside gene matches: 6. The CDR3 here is CASSPHGGYEQFF. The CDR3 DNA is TGTGCCAGCAGTCCGCACGGGGGGTATGAGCAGTTCTTC. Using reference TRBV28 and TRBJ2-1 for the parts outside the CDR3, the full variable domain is DVKVTQSSRYLVKRTGEKVFLECVQDMDHENMFWYRQDPGLGLRLIYFSYDVKMKEKGDIPEGYSVSREKKERFSLILESASTNQTSMYLCASSPHGGYEQFFGPGTRLTVL.

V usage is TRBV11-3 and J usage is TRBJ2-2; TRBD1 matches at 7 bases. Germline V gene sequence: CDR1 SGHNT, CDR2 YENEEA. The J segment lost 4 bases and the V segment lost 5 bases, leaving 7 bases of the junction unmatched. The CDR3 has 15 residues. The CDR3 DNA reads TGTGCCAGCAGCCCACAGGGGATAGGCACCGGGGAGCTGTTTTTT. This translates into CASSPQGIGTGELFF.

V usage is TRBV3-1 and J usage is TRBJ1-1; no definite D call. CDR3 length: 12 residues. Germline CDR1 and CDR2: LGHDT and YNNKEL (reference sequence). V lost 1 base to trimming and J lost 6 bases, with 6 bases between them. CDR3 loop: CASSQGVSEAFF. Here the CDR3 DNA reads TGTGCCAGCAGCCAAGGGGTATCTGAAGCTTTCTTT.

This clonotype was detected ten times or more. CDR3 bases: TGCAGTGCTAGAGATTCACGGGGGGCTTCCGGAGATACGCAGTATTTT. This sequence encodes CSARDSRGASGDTQYF. The chain uses TRBV20-1 and TRBJ2-3; TRBD2 is a possible D gene (7 bases). There are 16 residues in the CDR3. V lost 0 bases and J 5 bases, leaving 18 bases between the germline ends. The germline CDR1 and CDR2 sequences are DFQATT and SNEGSKA (reference sequence).

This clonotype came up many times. The DNA of the CDR3 is TGTGCCATCAGTGAGCCAACCCTGGACAGGGACGGCACTGAAGCTTTCTTT. Its protein product is CAISEPTLDRDGTEAFF. The chain carries TRBV10-3 and TRBJ1-1; 8 bases are a match to TRBD1. The CDR3 totals 17 residues. Germline V gene sequence: CDR1 ENHRY, CDR2 SYGVKD. V gave up 2 bases and J gave up 4 bases; unmatched junction bases: 12.

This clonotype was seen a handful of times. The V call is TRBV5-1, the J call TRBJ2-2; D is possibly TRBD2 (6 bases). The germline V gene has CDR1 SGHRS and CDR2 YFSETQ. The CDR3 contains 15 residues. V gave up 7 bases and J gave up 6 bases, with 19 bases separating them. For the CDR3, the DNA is TGCGCCAGCGGCGAAGGAGGGACTTTGCCCGGGGAGCTGTTTTTT. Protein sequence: CASGEGGTLPGELFF.

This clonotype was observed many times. The CDR3 DNA reads as TGTGCCAGCACCCCCTTTGGCTACGAGCAGTACTTC. This gives the protein CASTPFGYEQYF. This chain uses TRBV6-1 with TRBJ2-7; D gene ambiguous. Trimming took 7 bases from V and 3 from J, leaving 10 bases between them. The CDR3 is 12 amino acids. The germline CDR1 and CDR2 sequences are MNHNS and SASEGT.

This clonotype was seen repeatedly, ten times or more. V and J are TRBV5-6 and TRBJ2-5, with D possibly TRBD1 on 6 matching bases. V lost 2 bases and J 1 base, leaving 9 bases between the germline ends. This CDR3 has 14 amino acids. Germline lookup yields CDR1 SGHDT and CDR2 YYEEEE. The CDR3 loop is CASSLWTVQETQYF. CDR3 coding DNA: TGTGCCAGCAGCTTATGGACAGTCCAAGAGACCCAGTACTTC.

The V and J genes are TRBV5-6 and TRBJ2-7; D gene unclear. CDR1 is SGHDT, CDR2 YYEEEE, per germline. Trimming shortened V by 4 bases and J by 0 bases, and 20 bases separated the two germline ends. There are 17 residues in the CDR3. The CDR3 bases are TGTGCCAGCAGCCCCCTGGTGCAAGACTTAAGCTCCTACGAGCAGTACTTC. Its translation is CASSPLVQDLSSYEQYF.

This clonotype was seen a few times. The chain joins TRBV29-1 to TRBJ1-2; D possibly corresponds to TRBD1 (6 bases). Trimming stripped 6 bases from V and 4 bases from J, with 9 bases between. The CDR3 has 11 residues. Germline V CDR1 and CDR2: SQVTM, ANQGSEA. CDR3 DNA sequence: TGCAGCGTCCAACAGGGCTATGGCTACACCTTC. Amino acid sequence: CSVQQGYGYTF.

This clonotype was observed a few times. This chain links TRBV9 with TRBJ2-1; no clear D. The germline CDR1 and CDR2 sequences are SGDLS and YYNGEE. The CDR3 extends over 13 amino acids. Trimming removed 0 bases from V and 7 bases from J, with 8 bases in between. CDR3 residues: CASSVGSTNEQFF. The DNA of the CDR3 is TGTGCCAGCAGCGTAGGTTCCACGAATGAGCAGTTCTTC.

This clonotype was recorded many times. The CDR3 nucleotides are TGTGCCAGCAGCTTAGCTTGGGACAGGGGGATCAATACGCAGTATTTT. Translation gives CASSLAWDRGINTQYF. The J gene is TRBJ2-3, the V gene TRBV11-2; 11 bases match TRBD1. The CDR3 runs to 16 residues. Germline CDR1 is SGHAT and CDR2 is FQNNGV. Germline trimming cut 1 base from V and 7 bases from J; bases unmatched to any gene: 7. Together with reference TRBV11-2 and TRBJ2-3, the CDR3 gives the full variable domain: EAGVAQSPRYKIIEKRQSVAFWCNPISGHATLYWYQQILGQGPKLLIQFQNNGVVDDSQLPKDRFSAERLKGVDSTLKIQPAKLEDSAVYLCASSLAWDRGINTQYFGPGTRLTVL.

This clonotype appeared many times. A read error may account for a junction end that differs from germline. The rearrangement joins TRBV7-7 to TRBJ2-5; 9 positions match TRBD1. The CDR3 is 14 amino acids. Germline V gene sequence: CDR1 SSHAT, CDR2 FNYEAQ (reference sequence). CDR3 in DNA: TGTGCTAGCAGCGGGACGACAGGGGGTGGGACCCAGTACTTC. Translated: CASSGTTGGGTQYF.

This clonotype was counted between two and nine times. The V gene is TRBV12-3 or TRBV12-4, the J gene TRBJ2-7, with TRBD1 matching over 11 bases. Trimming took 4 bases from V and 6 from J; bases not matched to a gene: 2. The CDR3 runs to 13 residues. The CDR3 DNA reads TGTGCCAGCAGTTGGACAGGGGGCGGCGAGCAGTACTTC. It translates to CASSWTGGGEQYF.

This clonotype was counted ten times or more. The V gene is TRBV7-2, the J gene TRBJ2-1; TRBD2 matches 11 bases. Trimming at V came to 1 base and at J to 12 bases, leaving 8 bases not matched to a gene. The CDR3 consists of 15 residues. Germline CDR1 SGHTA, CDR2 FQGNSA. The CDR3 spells CASSLGLAGGGGQFF. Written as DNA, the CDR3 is TGTGCCAGCAGCTTAGGGCTAGCGGGAGGAGGGGGGCAGTTCTTC.

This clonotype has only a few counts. CDR3: CASSLNARLATYNEQFF. CDR3 bases: TGTGCCAGCAGCTTAAATGCGAGACTAGCTACCTACAATGAGCAGTTCTTC. This chain links TRBV7-2 with TRBJ2-1; 7 bases agree with TRBD2. Trimming took 2 bases from V and 2 from J; bases not matched to a gene: 9. The CDR3 is made up of 17 amino acids. Germline CDR1 and CDR2: SGHTA and FQGNSA.

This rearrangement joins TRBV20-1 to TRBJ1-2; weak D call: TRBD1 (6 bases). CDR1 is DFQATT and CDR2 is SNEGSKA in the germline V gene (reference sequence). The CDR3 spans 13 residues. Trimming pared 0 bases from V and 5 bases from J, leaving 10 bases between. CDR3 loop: CSAREDRTYGYTF. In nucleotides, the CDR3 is TGCAGTGCTAGAGAGGACAGAACTTATGGCTACACCTTC.

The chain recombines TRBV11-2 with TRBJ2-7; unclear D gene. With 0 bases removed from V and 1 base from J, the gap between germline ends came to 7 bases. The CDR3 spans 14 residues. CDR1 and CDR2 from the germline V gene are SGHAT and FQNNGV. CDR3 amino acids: CASSLDRLSYEQYF. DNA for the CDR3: TGTGCCAGCAGCTTAGACAGGCTATCCTACGAGCAGTACTTC.

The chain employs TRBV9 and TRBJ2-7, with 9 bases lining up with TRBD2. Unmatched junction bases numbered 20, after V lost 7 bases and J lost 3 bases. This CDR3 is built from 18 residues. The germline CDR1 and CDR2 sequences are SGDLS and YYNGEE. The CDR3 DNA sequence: TGTGCCAGCGCCAAAGGCCGAGGTGGGGCGGGAGGGGGCTACGAGCAGTACTTC. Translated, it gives CASAKGRGGAGGGYEQYF.

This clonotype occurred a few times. DNA of the CDR3: TGTGCCAGCAGCGTAGTCATTGGAGATACGCAGTATTTT. Its protein product is CASSVVIGDTQYF. The V call is TRBV9, the J call TRBJ2-3; no clear D gene. The CDR3 sequence is 13 residues long. Germline V gives CDR1 SGDLS, CDR2 YYNGEE. Trimming pared 0 bases from V and 5 bases from J, leaving 7 bases between. The complete variable domain, with remaining parts taken from reference TRBV9 and TRBJ2-3, reads DSGVTQTPKHLITATGQRVTLRCSPRSGDLSVYWYQQSLDQGLQFLIQYYNGEERAKGNILERFSAQQFPDLHSELNLSSLELGDSALYFCASSVVIGDTQYFGPGTRLTVL.

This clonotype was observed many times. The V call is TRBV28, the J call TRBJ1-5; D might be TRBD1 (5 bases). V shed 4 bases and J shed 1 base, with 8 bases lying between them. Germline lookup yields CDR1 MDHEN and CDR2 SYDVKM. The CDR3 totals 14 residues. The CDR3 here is CASSSGSSNQPQHF. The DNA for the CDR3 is TGTGCCAGCAGTTCAGGGTCCAGCAATCAGCCCCAGCATTTT.

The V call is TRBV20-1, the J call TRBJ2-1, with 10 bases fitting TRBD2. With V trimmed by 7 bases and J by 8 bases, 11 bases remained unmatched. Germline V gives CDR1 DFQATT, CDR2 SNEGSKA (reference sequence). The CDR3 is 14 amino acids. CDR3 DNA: TGCAGTGGGTCTCTAGCGGGAGTGTGGGATGAGCAGTTCTTC. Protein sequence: CSGSLAGVWDEQFF.

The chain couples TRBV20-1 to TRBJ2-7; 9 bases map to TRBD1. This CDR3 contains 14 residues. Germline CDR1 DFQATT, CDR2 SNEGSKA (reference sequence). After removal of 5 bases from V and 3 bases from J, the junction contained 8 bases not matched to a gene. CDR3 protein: CSALIGTGIYEQYF. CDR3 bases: TGCAGTGCTCTCATCGGGACAGGGATCTACGAGCAGTACTTC.

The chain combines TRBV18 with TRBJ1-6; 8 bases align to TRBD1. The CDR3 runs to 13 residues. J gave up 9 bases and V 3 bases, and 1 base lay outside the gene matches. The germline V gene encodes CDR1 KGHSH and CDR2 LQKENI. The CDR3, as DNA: TGTGCCAGCTCACCGGACAGGGTTTCACCCCTCCACTTT. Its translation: CASSPDRVSPLHF.

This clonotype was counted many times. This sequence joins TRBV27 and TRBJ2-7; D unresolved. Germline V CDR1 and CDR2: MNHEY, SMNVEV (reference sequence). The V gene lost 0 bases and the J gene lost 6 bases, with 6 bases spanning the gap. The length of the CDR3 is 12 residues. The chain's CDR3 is CASSLSTGEQYF. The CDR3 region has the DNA TGTGCCAGCAGTTTATCTACGGGCGAGCAGTACTTC.

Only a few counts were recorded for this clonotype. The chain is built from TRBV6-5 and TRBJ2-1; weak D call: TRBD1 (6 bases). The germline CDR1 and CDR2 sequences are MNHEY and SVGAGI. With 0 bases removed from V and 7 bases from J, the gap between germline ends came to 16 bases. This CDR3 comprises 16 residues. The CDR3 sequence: CASSYSKQGRYNEQFF. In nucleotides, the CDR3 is TGTGCCAGCAGTTACTCGAAACAGGGTCGGTATAATGAGCAGTTCTTC.

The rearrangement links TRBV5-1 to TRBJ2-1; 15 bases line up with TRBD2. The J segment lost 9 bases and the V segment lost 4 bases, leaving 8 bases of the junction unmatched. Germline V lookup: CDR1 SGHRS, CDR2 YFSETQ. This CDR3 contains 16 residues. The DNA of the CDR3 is TGCGCCAGCAGCATCGGACTAGCGGGAGGGCCGGGTGAGCAGTTCTTC. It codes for CASSIGLAGGPGEQFF.

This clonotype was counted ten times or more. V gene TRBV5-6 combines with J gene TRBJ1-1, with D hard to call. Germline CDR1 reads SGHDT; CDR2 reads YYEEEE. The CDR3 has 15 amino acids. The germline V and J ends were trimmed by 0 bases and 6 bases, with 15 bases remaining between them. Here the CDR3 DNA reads TGTGCCAGCAGCTTGGTCGGGCAGGAACCGCCTGAAGCTTTCTTT. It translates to CASSLVGQEPPEAFF.

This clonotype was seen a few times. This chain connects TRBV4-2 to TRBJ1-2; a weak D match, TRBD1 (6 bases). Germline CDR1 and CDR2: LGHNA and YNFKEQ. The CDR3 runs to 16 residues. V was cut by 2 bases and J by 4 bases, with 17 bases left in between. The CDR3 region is CASSQPHDRLGYGYTF. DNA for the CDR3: TGTGCCAGCAGCCAACCCCATGACAGGTTGGGCTATGGCTACACCTTC.

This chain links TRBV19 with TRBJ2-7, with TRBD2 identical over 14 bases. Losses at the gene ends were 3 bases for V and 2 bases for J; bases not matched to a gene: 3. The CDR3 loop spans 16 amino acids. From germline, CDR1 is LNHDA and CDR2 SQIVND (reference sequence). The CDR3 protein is CASSMGLAGEPYEQYF. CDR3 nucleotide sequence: TGTGCCAGTAGTATGGGACTAGCGGGGGAACCCTACGAGCAGTACTTC.

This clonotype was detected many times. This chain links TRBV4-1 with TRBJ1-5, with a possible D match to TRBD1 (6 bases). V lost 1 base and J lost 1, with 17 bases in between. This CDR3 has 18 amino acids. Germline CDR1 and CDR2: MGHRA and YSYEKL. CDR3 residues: CASSQVVGGRSSNQPQHF. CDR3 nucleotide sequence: TGCGCCAGCAGCCAAGTAGTTGGGGGGCGGTCGAGCAATCAGCCCCAGCATTTT.